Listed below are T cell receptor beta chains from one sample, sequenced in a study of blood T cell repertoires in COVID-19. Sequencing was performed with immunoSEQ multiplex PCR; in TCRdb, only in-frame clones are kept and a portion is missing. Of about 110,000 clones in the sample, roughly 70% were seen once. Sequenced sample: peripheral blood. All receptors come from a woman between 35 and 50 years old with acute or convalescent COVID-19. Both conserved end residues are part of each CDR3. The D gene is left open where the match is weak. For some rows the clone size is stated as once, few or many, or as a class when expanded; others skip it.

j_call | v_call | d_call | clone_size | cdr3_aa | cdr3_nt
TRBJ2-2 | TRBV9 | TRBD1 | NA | CASSVRQGNTGELFF | TGTGCCAGCAGCGTAAGACAGGGGAACACCGGGGAGCTGTTTTTT
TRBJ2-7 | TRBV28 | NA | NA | CASRPTNRGGKYEQYF | TGTGCCAGCAGACCGACAAACAGGGGGGGGAAGTACGAGCAGTACTTC
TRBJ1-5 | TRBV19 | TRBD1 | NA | CASSIPGQGGNQPQHF | TGTGCCAGTAGTATACCAGGACAGGGAGGCAATCAGCCCCAGCATTTT
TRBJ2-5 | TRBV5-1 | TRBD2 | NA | CASSPKPLAGGSLTHKETQYF | TGCGCCAGCAGCCCGAAGCCACTAGCGGGGGGGAGTCTTACCCATAAAGAGACCCAGTACTTC
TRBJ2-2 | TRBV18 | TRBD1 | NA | CASSPGTGQGQWELFF | TGTGCCAGCTCACCAGGTACCGGACAGGGTCAGTGGGAGCTGTTTTTT
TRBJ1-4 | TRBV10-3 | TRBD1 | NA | CAIRDRGTGLFF | TGTGCCATCAGGGACAGGGGGACAGGGCTGTTTTTT
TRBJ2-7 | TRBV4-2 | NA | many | CASSQGSVLERKQYF | TGTGCCAGCAGCCAAGGCTCTGTCCTAGAACGAAAGCAGTACTTC
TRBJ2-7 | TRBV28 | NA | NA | CASSLTDYEQYF | TGTGCCAGCAGTTTAACAGATTACGAGCAGTACTTC
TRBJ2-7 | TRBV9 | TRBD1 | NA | CASSVGPGQGRTYEQYF | TGTGCCAGCAGCGTAGGTCCGGGACAGGGGCGAACCTACGAGCAGTACTTC
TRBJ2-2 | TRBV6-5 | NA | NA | CASSYTGAAGELFF | TGTGCCAGCAGTTACACTGGGGCGGCCGGGGAGCTGTTTTTT
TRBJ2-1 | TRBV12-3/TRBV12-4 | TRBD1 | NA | CASSRDSHQQFF | TGTGCCAGCAGCCGGGACAGCCACCAGCAGTTCTTC
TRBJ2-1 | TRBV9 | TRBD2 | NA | CASSRTGGEQFF | TGTGCCAGCAGCCGGACGGGGGGTGAGCAGTTCTTC
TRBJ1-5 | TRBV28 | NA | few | CASTKQRYSNQPQHF | TGTGCCAGCACCAAACAAAGATATAGCAATCAGCCCCAGCATTTT
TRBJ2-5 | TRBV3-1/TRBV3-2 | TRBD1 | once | CASSQDTGGETQYF | TGTGCCAGCAGCCAAGATACAGGGGGAGAGACCCAGTACTTC
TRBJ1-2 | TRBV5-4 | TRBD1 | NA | CASSSLRQGGNDYGYTF | TGTGCCAGCAGCTCACTTCGACAGGGTGGTAATGACTATGGCTACACCTTC
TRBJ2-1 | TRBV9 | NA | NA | CASSVAGGSYNEQFF | TGTGCCAGCAGCGTTGCCGGGGGTAGCTACAATGAGCAGTTCTTC
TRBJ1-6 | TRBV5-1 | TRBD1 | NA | CASSRDRDNSPLHF | TGCGCCAGCAGCAGGGACAGGGATAATTCACCCCTCCACTTT
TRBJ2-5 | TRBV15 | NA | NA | CATSRPVPQDQETQYF | TGTGCCACCAGCCGCCCGGTCCCCCAGGACCAAGAGACCCAGTACTTC
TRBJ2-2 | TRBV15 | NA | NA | CATSRHSSLTGELFF | TGTGCCACCAGCAGACACAGTTCCCTCACCGGGGAGCTGTTTTTT
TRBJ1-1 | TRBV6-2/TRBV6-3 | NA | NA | CASSYSRARHTEAFF | TGTGCCAGCAGTTACTCCAGGGCGCGGCACACTGAAGCTTTCTTT
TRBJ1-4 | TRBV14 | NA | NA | CASSPRVRGEKLFF | TGTGCCAGCAGCCCCAGGGTCCGTGGTGAAAAACTGTTTTTT
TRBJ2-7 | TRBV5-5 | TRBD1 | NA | CASSFYPGQGIFEQYF | TGTGCCAGCAGTTTTTATCCGGGACAGGGAATTTTCGAGCAGTACTTC
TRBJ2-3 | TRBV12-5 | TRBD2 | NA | CASGTGGGDTQYF | TGTGCTAGTGGTACGGGGGGTGGGGATACGCAGTATTTT
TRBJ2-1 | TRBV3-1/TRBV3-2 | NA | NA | CASSLATYNEQFF | TGTGCCAGCAGCTTAGCTACGTACAATGAGCAGTTCTTC
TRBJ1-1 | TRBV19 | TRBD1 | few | CASGRQGTTYTEAFF | TGTGCCAGTGGACGACAGGGGACCACGTACACTGAAGCTTTCTTT
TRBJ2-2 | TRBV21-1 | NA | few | CASSKSKGLGLAGGPENTGELFF | TGTGCCAGCAGCAAATCCAAAGGACTAGGGTTAGCGGGGGGGCCTGAGAACACCGGGGAGCTGTTTTTT
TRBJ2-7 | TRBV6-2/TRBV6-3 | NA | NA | CASSPGAGRTYF | TGTGCCAGCAGCCCGGGGGCAGGGCGTACGTACTTC
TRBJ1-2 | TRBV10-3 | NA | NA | CAISPGQRANYGYTF | TGTGCCATCAGTCCTGGACAGCGAGCTAACTATGGCTACACCTTC
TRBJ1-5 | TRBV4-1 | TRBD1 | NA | CASSQAGQDQHQPQHF | TGCGCCAGCAGCCAGGCTGGACAGGACCAGCATCAGCCCCAGCATTTT
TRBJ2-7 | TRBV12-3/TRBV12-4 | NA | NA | CASSLLSEQYF | TGTGCCAGCAGTTTACTATCCGAGCAGTACTTC
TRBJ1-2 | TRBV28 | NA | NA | CASSLGVGGNYGYTF | TGTGCCAGCAGTTTAGGGGTTGGGGGGAACTATGGCTACACCTTC
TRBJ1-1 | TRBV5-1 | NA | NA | CASYEPAGEAFF | TGCGCCAGCTACGAACCTGCAGGGGAAGCTTTCTTT
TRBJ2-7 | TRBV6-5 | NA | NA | CASSYRAGIEYEQYF | TGTGCCAGCAGTTACAGGGCAGGGATCGAATACGAGCAGTACTTC
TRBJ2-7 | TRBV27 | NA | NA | CASSFGGRYEQYF | TGTGCCAGCAGTTTCGGAGGTCGTTACGAGCAGTACTTC
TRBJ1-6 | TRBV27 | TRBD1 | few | CASSLSVGAGGSSYNSPLHF | TGTGCCAGCAGTTTATCTGTGGGGGCAGGGGGTAGCTCCTATAATTCACCCCTCCACTTT
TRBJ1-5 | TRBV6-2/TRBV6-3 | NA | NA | CASSYSQGLYSNQPQHF | TGTGCCAGCAGTTACTCGCAGGGACTCTATAGCAATCAGCCCCAGCATTTT